This TCR beta chain was observed in a study of control samples from healthy donors and cancer patients. The sample holds a few counts of this clone. This table comes from immunoSEQ multiplex PCR, and its TCRdb copy is limited to in-frame clones, with some not included. Found here are approximately 98,000 clones, about 80% of them singletons; the top ten hold approximately 7%. The sequence came from a man between 18 and 29 years old in good health. Sequenced sample: blood.

CDR3 sequence (DNA): TGTGCCAGCAGCTTGGAGGTGGAGAGGGGCGAGCAGTACTTC. This codes for CASSLEVERGEQYF. The chain couples TRBV5-4 to TRBJ2-7; D may match TRBD1 or TRBD2 (5 bases each). This CDR3 contains 14 residues. Germline V CDR1 and CDR2: SGHNT, YYREEE (reference sequence). Trimming pared 0 bases from V and 6 bases from J, leaving 13 bases between.